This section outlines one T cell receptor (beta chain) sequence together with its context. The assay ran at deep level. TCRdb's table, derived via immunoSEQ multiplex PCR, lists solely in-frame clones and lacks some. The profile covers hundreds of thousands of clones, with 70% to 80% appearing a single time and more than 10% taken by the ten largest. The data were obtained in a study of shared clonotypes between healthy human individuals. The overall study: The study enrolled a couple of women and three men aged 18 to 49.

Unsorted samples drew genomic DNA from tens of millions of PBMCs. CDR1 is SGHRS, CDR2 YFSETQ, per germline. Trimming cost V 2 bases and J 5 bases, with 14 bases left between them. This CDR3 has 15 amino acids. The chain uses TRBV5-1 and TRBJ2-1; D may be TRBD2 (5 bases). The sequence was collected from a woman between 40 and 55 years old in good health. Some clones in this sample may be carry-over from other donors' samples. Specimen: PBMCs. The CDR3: CASSLRGGSNNEQFF. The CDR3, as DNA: TGCGCCAGCAGCTTACGTGGAGGAAGCAACAATGAGCAGTTCTTC.